One sample yielded the 23 T cell receptor beta chains listed below, sequenced in a study of T cell changes during pregnancy in multiple sclerosis. Profiled with immunoSEQ multiplex PCR; TCRdb holds only in-frame clones, not every one. The table shows 80,000 to 100,000 clones, with 90% occurring only once. The sequencing used peripheral blood, collected in the second trimester of pregnancy. All receptors derive from a female donor in good health, enrolled as a control in a pregnancy study.

The chain couples TRBV2 to TRBJ1-4; TRBD1 aligns across 7 bases. This CDR3 region has 13 residues. Trimming cost V 11 bases and J 2 bases; bases outside gene matches: 5. Germline V gene sequence: CDR1 SNHLY, CDR2 FYNNEI. Here the CDR3 DNA reads TGTGCCTACCGGGACAGCACTAATGAAAAACTGTTTTTT. Encoded protein: CAYRDSTNEKLFF.

This clone occurred a few times. The chain uses TRBV7-9 and TRBJ2-7, with D perhaps TRBD1 (6 bases). The V end was cut by 5 bases, the J end by 2 bases, with 13 bases between. The CDR3 covers 14 residues. Germline V lookup: CDR1 SEHNR, CDR2 FQNEAQ (reference sequence). CDR3 nucleotide sequence: TGTGCCAGCAGCCCGACAGGCCACCCCTACGAGCAGTACTTC. Protein: CASSPTGHPYEQYF.

CDR3 residues: CASSGGDDPLLSNQPQHF. CDR3 in DNA: TGTGCCAGCAGCGGGGGGGACGACCCTCTCCTGAGCAATCAGCCCCAGCATTTT. The V gene is TRBV11-3, the J gene TRBJ1-5; a weak D match, TRBD1 (5 bases). The CDR3 is 18 residues long. Germline V lookup: CDR1 SGHNT, CDR2 YENEEA. Trimming removed 5 bases at V and 1 base at J, with 21 bases between.

This sequence joins TRBV15 and TRBJ2-7; D might be TRBD1 (5 bases). Per germline, CDR1 LNHNV and CDR2 YYDKDF (reference sequence). V lost 0 bases and J lost 2, with 17 bases in between. CDR3 length: 17 residues. The CDR3 sequence: CATSREYARLGPYEQYF. The CDR3 DNA sequence: TGTGCCACCAGCAGAGAATACGCTAGACTGGGGCCCTACGAGCAGTACTTC.

The chain is built from TRBV6-5 and TRBJ1-4, with D unclear. V shed 7 bases and J shed 13 bases, with 13 bases lying between them. In germline, CDR1 is MNHEY, CDR2 SVGAGI. The CDR3 sequence is 11 residues long. CDR3 nucleotides: TGTGCCAGCACCCGGGAGGTTACACTGTTTTTT. It translates to CASTREVTLFF.

The chain couples TRBV21-1 to TRBJ1-2; the table's D call of TRBD1 was not tested on the DNA. TRBV21-1 is reported as a pseudogene. This CDR3 is built from 13 residues. The CDR3 sequence is CASSKGTGYGYTF. In nucleotides, the CDR3 is TGTGCCAGCAGCAAAGGAACAGGTTATGGCTACACCTTC.

The chain employs TRBV18 and TRBJ1-1; the D is unclear. Trimming took off 4 bases at V and 4 bases at J, with 13 bases between the two ends. The CDR3 extends over 14 amino acids. Germline V lookup: CDR1 KGHSH, CDR2 LQKENI. CDR3 sequence reads: CASSLGEAATEAFF. The CDR3 DNA follows: TGTGCCAGCTCACTTGGGGAGGCGGCCACTGAAGCTTTCTTT.

The V call is TRBV4-1, the J call TRBJ2-7; D gene uncertain. The CDR3 is 14 amino acids. V was cut by 3 bases and J by 0 bases, with 9 bases left in between. Per germline, CDR1 MGHRA and CDR2 YSYEKL. CDR3 sequence: CASSQKSSSYEQYF. CDR3 nucleotides: TGCGCCAGCAGCCAGAAATCGAGCTCCTACGAGCAGTACTTC.

The CDR3 is CASSQTRGRVYGYTF. Here the CDR3 DNA reads TGTGCCAGTAGTCAGACCAGGGGTCGGGTCTATGGCTACACCTTC. V and J are TRBV19 and TRBJ1-2; D is possibly TRBD1 (6 bases). The CDR3 runs to 15 residues. V lost 5 bases and J lost 4, with 17 bases in between. The V gene's germline CDR1 is LNHDA and CDR2 SQIVND (reference sequence).

V is TRBV28 and J is TRBJ1-2, with 11 bases fitting TRBD1. This CDR3 spans 18 amino acids. Looked up from germline, CDR1 is MDHEN and CDR2 is SYDVKM. J gave up 2 bases and V 3 bases, and 11 bases lay outside the gene matches. The CDR3 nucleotides are TGTGCCAGCAGTTTCCTATCGTGGGGACAGGGGGGAAACTATGGCTACACCTTC. This translates into CASSFLSWGQGGNYGYTF.

V and J are TRBV6-1 and TRBJ1-2; 12 nucleotides line up with TRBD1. CDR1 and CDR2 (germline): MNHNS, SASEGT. The CDR3 covers 15 residues. With V trimmed by 6 bases and J by 0 bases, 2 bases remained unmatched. The chain's CDR3 is CASRGQGASNYGYTF. The CDR3 DNA follows: TGTGCCAGCAGGGGACAGGGGGCATCTAACTATGGCTACACCTTC.

The genes are TRBV28 and TRBJ2-7; no firm D call. Germline CDR1 reads MDHEN; CDR2 reads SYDVKM. There are 13 residues in the CDR3. V was trimmed by 4 bases and J by 0 bases, leaving 7 bases between them. The CDR3 nucleotides read TGTGCCAGCAGTTGGGCCGTCTCCTACGAGCAGTACTTC. Translated: CASSWAVSYEQYF.

The chain has TRBV5-1 and TRBJ2-5, with D possibly TRBD2 on 5 matching bases. The CDR3 has 16 amino acids. V was cut by 1 base and J by 0 bases, with 13 bases left in between. Germline CDR1 reads SGHRS; CDR2 reads YFSETQ. The CDR3 DNA follows: TGCGCCAGCAGCTTGACCGAGGGAGCGGACCAAGAGACCCAGTACTTC. Encoded protein: CASSLTEGADQETQYF. Looking up the rest from reference TRBV5-1 and TRBJ2-5 gives the full variable domain: KAGVTQTPRYLIKTRGQQVTLSCSPISGHRSVSWYQQTPGQGLQFLFEYFSETQRNKGNFPGRFSGRQFSNSRSEMNVSTLELGDSALYLCASSLTEGADQETQYFGPGTRLLVL.

The CDR3 protein is CASTPRGQGQTTNEKLFF. The CDR3 DNA is TGTGCCAGTACCCCGAGGGGACAGGGGCAAACAACTAATGAAAAACTGTTTTTT. The V gene is TRBV19, the J gene TRBJ1-4, with 10 bases identical to TRBD1. With 7 bases clipped from V and 0 bases from J, the junction kept 11 bases outside the gene matches. Germline values: CDR1 LNHDA, CDR2 SQIVND (reference sequence). This CDR3 comprises 18 residues. Based on the CDR3 plus reference TRBV19 and TRBJ1-4, the full variable domain is DGGITQSPKYLFRKEGQNVTLSCEQNLNHDAMYWYRQDPGQGLRLIYYSQIVNDFQKGDIAEGYSVSREKKESFPLTVTSAQKNPTAFYLCASTPRGQGQTTNEKLFFGSGTQLSVL.

This clone was seen a handful of times. The CDR3 loop is CASSRAGGSSYEQYF. Written as DNA, the CDR3 is TGCGCCAGCAGCCGAGCGGGAGGGAGCTCCTACGAGCAGTACTTC. The V gene is TRBV5-1, the J gene TRBJ2-7; 10 bases align to TRBD2. Per germline, CDR1 SGHRS and CDR2 YFSETQ. V lost 4 bases to trimming and J lost 0 bases; unmatched junction nucleotides: 4. This CDR3 is 15 amino acids long. The whole variable domain, filled in from reference TRBV5-1 and TRBJ2-7, reads KAGVTQTPRYLIKTRGQQVTLSCSPISGHRSVSWYQQTPGQGLQFLFEYFSETQRNKGNFPGRFSGRQFSNSRSEMNVSTLELGDSALYLCASSRAGGSSYEQYFGPGTRLTVT.

This clone showed up just once. The CDR3 DNA reads as TGTGCCAGCAGCGTACTTGGGCGGGGGGGCTCCAATGAGCAGTTCTTC. Its translation is CASSVLGRGGSNEQFF. The J gene is TRBJ2-1, the V gene TRBV9; TRBD2 matches 9 bases. J gave up 6 bases and V 1 base, and 8 bases lay outside the gene matches. The CDR3 has 16 amino acids. Germline CDR1 and CDR2: SGDLS and YYNGEE. The entire variable domain, with the rest obtained from reference TRBV9 and TRBJ2-1, is as follows: DSGVTQTPKHLITATGQRVTLRCSPRSGDLSVYWYQQSLDQGLQFLIQYYNGEERAKGNILERFSAQQFPDLHSELNLSSLELGDSALYFCASSVLGRGGSNEQFFGPGTRLTVL.

The chain links TRBV4-3 to TRBJ1-1; a possible D gene is TRBD1 (5 bases). CDR3 length equals 15 residues. V was trimmed by 6 bases and J by 0 bases, leaving 14 bases between them. Germline CDR1 reads LGHNA; CDR2 reads YSLEER. The CDR3 protein is CASREQTAMNTEAFF. Written as DNA, the CDR3 is TGCGCCAGCAGGGAGCAGACAGCGATGAACACTGAAGCTTTCTTT.

V is TRBV9 and J is TRBJ2-1, with 10 bases that match TRBD2. J was trimmed by 7 bases and V by 3 bases; bases with no gene match: 7. From germline, CDR1 is SGDLS and CDR2 YYNGEE. The CDR3 spans 15 residues. The CDR3 loop is CASSEGSGRVNEQFF. The CDR3 nucleotides read TGTGCCAGCAGCGAGGGGAGCGGGAGGGTTAATGAGCAGTTCTTC.

V and J are TRBV27 and TRBJ1-5, with TRBD1 identical over 7 bases. V lost 6 bases to trimming and J lost 0 bases; unmatched junction nucleotides: 11. Germline CDR1 and CDR2: MNHEY and SMNVEV (reference sequence). CDR3 length: 17 amino acids. As DNA, the CDR3 is TGTGCCAGCAGCCGTAAAGCAGGGGGTATTAGCAATCAGCCCCAGCATTTT. This sequence encodes CASSRKAGGISNQPQHF.

This clone has just a few counts. V usage is TRBV10-1 and J usage is TRBJ1-3; no reliable D call. The CDR3 runs to 15 residues. Germline-derived CDR1 and CDR2 are WNHNN and SYGVQD (reference sequence). Trimming pared 4 bases from V and 7 bases from J, leaving 17 bases between. CDR3 protein: CASSVGNYPRNTIYF. The CDR3 DNA sequence: TGCGCCAGCAGTGTTGGAAACTACCCAAGGAACACCATATATTTT.

This chain connects TRBV5-1 to TRBJ2-5; a possible D gene is TRBD2 (5 bases). CDR1 SGHRS and CDR2 YFSETQ come from the germline V gene. V lost 4 bases and J 5 bases, leaving 12 bases between the germline ends. This CDR3 has 13 amino acids. CDR3 protein: CASSRHRGETQYF. The CDR3 DNA reads TGCGCCAGCAGCCGACACCGGGGTGAGACCCAGTACTTC.

The rearrangement joins TRBV7-2 to TRBJ2-7; D remains ambiguous. Trimming took off 4 bases at V and 3 bases at J, with 4 bases between the two ends. The CDR3 runs 11 residues. Per germline, CDR1 SGHTA and CDR2 FQGNSA. The CDR3 loop reads CASSSHYEQYF. The CDR3 nucleotides read TGTGCCAGCAGCTCCCACTACGAGCAGTACTTC.

The chain employs TRBV28 and TRBJ2-3; D is perhaps TRBD2 (6 bases). Looked up from germline, CDR1 is MDHEN and CDR2 is SYDVKM. Trimming removed 7 bases at V and 6 bases at J, with 17 bases between. There are 14 residues in the CDR3. CDR3 protein: CASTLGRGADTQYF. The CDR3 region has the DNA TGTGCCAGCACCCTCGGGCGGGGAGCGGATACGCAGTATTTT. The whole variable domain, remainder taken from reference TRBV28 and TRBJ2-3, is DVKVTQSSRYLVKRTGEKVFLECVQDMDHENMFWYRQDPGLGLRLIYFSYDVKMKEKGDIPEGYSVSREKKERFSLILESASTNQTSMYLCASTLGRGADTQYFGPGTRLTVL.